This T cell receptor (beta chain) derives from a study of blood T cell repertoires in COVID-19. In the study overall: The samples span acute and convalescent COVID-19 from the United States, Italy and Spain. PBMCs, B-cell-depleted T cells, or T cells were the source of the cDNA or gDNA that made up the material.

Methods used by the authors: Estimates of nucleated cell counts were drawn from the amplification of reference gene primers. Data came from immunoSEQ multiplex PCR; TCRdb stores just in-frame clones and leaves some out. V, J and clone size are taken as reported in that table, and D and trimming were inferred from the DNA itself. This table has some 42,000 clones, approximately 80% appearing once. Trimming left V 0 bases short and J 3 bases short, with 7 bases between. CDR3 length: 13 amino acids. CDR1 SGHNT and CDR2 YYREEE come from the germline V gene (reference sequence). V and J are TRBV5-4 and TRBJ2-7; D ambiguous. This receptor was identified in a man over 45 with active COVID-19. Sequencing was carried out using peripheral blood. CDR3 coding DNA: TGTGCCAGCAGCTTGGCAGGTAACTACGAGCAGTACTTC. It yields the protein CASSLAGNYEQYF.